Below are 2 T cell receptor beta chains sequenced from a single sample in a study of T cells after yellow fever vaccination. TCRdb passed the 5' RACE reads through MiXCR, listing each CDR3 protein once. The table includes about 69,000 distinct CDR3 sequences, 4.5% to 7.5% detected once. The sample here was CD4+ T cells sorted from PBMCs, taken roughly 15 days after the first yellow fever vaccination. Every receptor here comes from a man younger than 30 who received the YFV17D yellow fever vaccine.

This clonotype occurred many times. The chain has TRBV15 and TRBJ2-5, with D maybe TRBD1 (6 bases). The germline V gene encodes CDR1 LNHNV and CDR2 YYDKDF (reference sequence). V was trimmed by 7 bases and J by 4 bases, leaving 13 bases between them. This CDR3 has 13 residues. The CDR3 loop reads CATTRSRGETQYF. CDR3 DNA sequence: TGTGCCACCACCAGGAGCAGGGGAGAGACCCAGTACTTC.

The sample holds many counts of this clonotype. The V and J genes are TRBV12-3 or TRBV12-4 and TRBJ2-1; 9 nucleotides line up with TRBD2. The CDR3 runs 15 residues. Trimming cost V 3 bases and J 4 bases; bases outside gene matches: 4. CDR3 nucleotide sequence: TGTGCCAGCAGTTTCTGGACTAGCGCGTACAATGAGCAGTTCTTC. Its protein product is CASSFWTSAYNEQFF.